This TCR beta chain derives from a study of T cell responses to AZD1222 COVID-19 vaccine. Assay used: immunoSEQ multiplex PCR; TCRdb lists only in-frame clones, some missing. The table lists 100,000 to 120,000 clones, more than 90% of them singletons. Notes on the study in general: Researchers took repertoire samples only after the peak T cell response had come. Unmutated regions of variants are reportedly targeted by nearly half of spike-specific TCRs. When two AZD1222 doses had been given, Spike-specific TCR breadth and depth rose. Vaccine-associated CD4 TCRs ranged over spike, dominating at 160-218 and 743-854.

In this sample, this clone turned up once. Its target is not known. The receptor was derived from an adult who received the AZD1222 COVID-19 vaccine. The sample here was peripheral blood, taken 28 days after the second AZD1222 dose.

Here the CDR3 DNA reads TGTGCCACCAGCAGATTCCCGGGGGGATCCTATGGCTACACCTTC. It yields the protein CATSRFPGGSYGYTF. This chain uses TRBV15 with TRBJ1-2; D perhaps matches TRBD1 (5 bases). Per germline, CDR1 LNHNV and CDR2 YYDKDF (reference sequence). V was trimmed by 2 bases and J by 4 bases, leaving 14 bases between them. CDR3 length: 15 residues.